These 4 T cell receptor beta chains were all obtained from the same sample, sequenced in a study of CD8+ T cells in alopecia areata. Specified treatment: oral pan-JAK inhibitor, 5-10 mg twice daily. Reverse transcribed after extraction, RNA yielded cDNA as the sequencing template. The repertoire was sequenced with immunoSEQ multiplex PCR; TCRdb's copy has only in-frame clones and lacks some. The sample consists of some 58,000 clones, under 60% of them appearing once. The material was CD8+ T cells sorted from blood, obtained at approximately week 36, from a patient treated with tofacitinib. The receptors derive from a human donor with alopecia areata.

This clone was picked up a small number of times. The V gene is TRBV29-1, the J gene TRBJ1-4; D is uncertain. The CDR3 contains 13 residues. Deletions cut 7 bases from V and 8 bases from J, with 17 bases between. Germline V gene data show CDR1 as SQVTM and CDR2 as ANQGSEA. This CDR3 reads CSATFGVGEKLFF. The CDR3 coding sequence is TGCAGCGCTACTTTTGGGGTAGGAGAAAAACTGTTTTTT.

The J gene is TRBJ1-1, the V gene TRBV27; weak D call: TRBD1 (5 bases). The length of the CDR3 is 15 residues. Germline CDR1 reads MNHEY; CDR2 reads SMNVEV (reference sequence). Trimming cost V 2 bases and J 4 bases, with 14 bases left between them. The CDR3 region has the DNA TGTGCCAGCAGTTTAGCGGGGGTGGGTGGCACTGAAGCTTTCTTT. Amino acid sequence: CASSLAGVGGTEAFF.

This clone was recorded a few times. The gene calls are TRBV9 and TRBJ1-2, with a possible D match to TRBD1 (5 bases). Germline lookup yields CDR1 SGDLS and CDR2 YYNGEE. The CDR3 contains 16 residues. V lost 4 bases, J lost 2 bases, and 18 bases lay in between. CDR3 in DNA: TGTGCCAGCAGCCCTTCGGGACTCCCAAGGAACTATGGCTACACCTTC. Translated, it gives CASSPSGLPRNYGYTF.

This clone has only a few counts. This chain joins TRBV29-1 and TRBJ2-2, with 7 bases lining up with TRBD2. Germline-derived CDR1 and CDR2 are SQVTM and ANQGSEA. Unmatched junction bases numbered 4, after V lost 7 bases and J lost 2 bases. The CDR3 extends over 13 amino acids. The CDR3 bases are TGCAGCGGCGCGGGGGAAAACACCGGGGAGCTGTTTTTT. Its protein product is CSGAGENTGELFF.